This TCR beta chain derives from a study of T cell responses to AZD1222 COVID-19 vaccine. Study results and caveats: The number of AZD1222 recipients seropositive at baseline was only 5 to 7. Among the donors, most were white British and more were female, and clonal diversity was possibly underestimated. The span of vaccine-associated CD4 TCRs extended across spike, with dominance at 160-218 and 743-854. Rises in breadth and depth of Spike-specific TCRs came after two AZD1222 doses.

Of note for this clone: Its target is not known.

Libraries were prepared by immunoSEQ multiplex PCR; TCRdb keeps only in-frame clonotypes and omits some of them. The table records about 110,000 clones, 70% to 90% of them present only once. V was shortened by 3 bases and J by 6 bases, with 3 bases between the two germline ends. The CDR3 covers 10 residues. CDR1 DFQATT and CDR2 SNEGSKA come from the germline V gene (reference sequence). The source of this sequence is an adult in good health. This rearrangement joins TRBV20-1 to TRBJ2-1, with D unresolved. The sample here was peripheral blood, taken on day 0 of AZD1222 vaccination. CDR3 in amino acids: CSASSNEQFF. In nucleotides, the CDR3 is TGCAGTGCTAGTTCCAATGAGCAGTTCTTC.